The clone carrying this T cell receptor beta chain has only a few counts. Its matching antigen is unknown. The use of a sample-barcoded 5' primer and a J-beta primer mix characterized a second PCR of about 7 to 12 cycles. Any given sample supplied a minimum of 3 million CDR3-containing paired-end reads. TCRdb analysed the 5' RACE reads with MiXCR anew, one entry per CDR3 protein. The sample lists 1,800,000 or so distinct CDR3 sequences, roughly two fifths occurring once. The CDR3 sequence is 14 residues long. The V and J ends lost 4 bases and 7 bases respectively, with 17 bases between them. In germline, CDR1 is SGHVS, CDR2 FQNEAQ. The data were taken from a study of blood T cells in healthy people across ages. On the study more broadly: About one barcoded beta molecule per two T cells came from capture by template switching. Findings and caveats of the study: CMV status of donors was not determined, possibly confounding expanded clonotype changes.

Sequencing was carried out using blood. This chain joins TRBV7-8 and TRBJ2-7; D gene ambiguous. The TCR sequence derives from a human donor in good health. The CDR3 DNA sequence: TGTGCCAGCAGCTCCCAGGCGGTCCTTACGGAGCAGTACTTC. This sequence encodes CASSSQAVLTEQYF.